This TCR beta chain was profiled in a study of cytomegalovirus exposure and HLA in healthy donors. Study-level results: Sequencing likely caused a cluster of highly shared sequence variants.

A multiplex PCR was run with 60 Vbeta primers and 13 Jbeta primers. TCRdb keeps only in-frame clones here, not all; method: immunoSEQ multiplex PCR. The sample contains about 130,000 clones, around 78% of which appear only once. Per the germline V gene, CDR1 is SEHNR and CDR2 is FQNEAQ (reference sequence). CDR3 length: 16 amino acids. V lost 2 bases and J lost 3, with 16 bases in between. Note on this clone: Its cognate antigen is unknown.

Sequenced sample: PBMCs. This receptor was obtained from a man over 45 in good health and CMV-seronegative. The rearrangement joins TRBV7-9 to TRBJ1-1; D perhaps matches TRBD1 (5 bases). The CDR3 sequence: CASSLREGASYTEAFF. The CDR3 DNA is TGTGCCAGCAGCTTAAGGGAAGGGGCTTCGTACACTGAAGCTTTCTTT.